This T cell receptor beta chain was sequenced in a study of blood T cell repertoires in COVID-19. Turning to the study itself: The United States, Italy and Spain provided the acute and convalescent COVID-19 samples. In each case, the material was cDNA or gDNA derived from T cells, B-cell-depleted T cells, or PBMCs.

Per the study methods: Amplifying reference gene primers gave estimates of nucleated cell counts. Method: immunoSEQ multiplex PCR; TCRdb's copy keeps in-frame clones and lacks some. The V and J calls and clone size are taken from that table; D and trimming were inferred from the DNA. The sample consists of about 97,000 clones, about 87% of them appearing once. Trimming took off 1 base at V and 7 bases at J, with 10 bases between the two ends. The CDR3 extends over 14 amino acids. CDR1 SGHAT and CDR2 FQNNGV come from the germline V gene. Material for sequencing was peripheral blood. The chain recombines TRBV11-2 with TRBJ1-4; a possible D gene is TRBD1 (5 bases). The receptor was isolated from a human donor in a cohort sampled during active COVID-19. The CDR3 nucleotides are TGTGCCAGCAGCTTAGGTTCGGGGGGTGAAAAACTGTTTTTT. Its translation is CASSLGSGGEKLFF.